A selection of T cell receptor beta chains follows, all from one sample in a study of T cells in Graves' hyperthyroidism and ophthalmopathy. Each CDR3 protein is one row after TCRdb ran MiXCR on the multiplex PCR reads. Of about 49,000 distinct CDR3 sequences in the sample, approximately 50% were seen once. Sequencing input: peripheral blood or thyroid tissue (not recorded which). Every receptor here comes from a man in his late teens or twenties with Graves' hyperthyroidism. Both conserved end residues are part of each CDR3. The order of the fields is V gene, CDR3 protein.

TRBV7-9 | CASSGRASELYNEQFF
TRBV7-2 | CASSFGPGAYEQYF
TRBV29-1 | CSVEGRMGTGELFF
TRBV28 | CASRLNLDTEAFF
TRBV7-2 | CASSLGQGAKTQYF
TRBV11-2 | CASSNPGTGAEKLFF
TRBV27 | CASSLEPGWSSRTEAFF
TRBV7-2 | CASSLGRTGGHSNQPQHF
TRBV29-1 | CSVALGGGETQYF
TRBV7-9 | CASSLDGDGSPLHF
TRBV29-1 | CSVEWNYCYTF
TRBV4-3 | CASSQEAGTSSYNSPLHF
TRBV20-1 | CSASLGSGGHHNQPQHF
TRBV28 | CASSPAPRSNEKLFF
TRBV2 | CASRLSYNSPLHF
TRBV5-6 | CASSIGLAAYEQYF
TRBV28 | CASEGHRGKIGELFF
TRBV20-1 | CSARGLEGPWYEQYF
TRBV7-6 | CASSLWLAPKGGYTF
TRBV20-1 | CSARVGVYEQYF
TRBV7-9 | CASSNDYEQYF
TRBV29-1 | CSVRPGTGGYEQYF
TRBV7-9 | CASSSNIYSGNTIYF